This TCR beta chain comes out of a study of siplizumab effects on memory and regulatory T cells. Germline loops: CDR1 SGHVS, CDR2 FNYEAQ. V lost 8 bases and J lost 7, with 8 bases in between. This CDR3 is 10 amino acids long. The assay looked at 100,000 or so TCR templates in each sample. The table came from immunoSEQ multiplex PCR; TCRdb's copy has only in-frame clones and leaves some out. Here the sample spans about 120,000 clones, just over 90% being singletons. The sequence came from a human donor in good health. The chain uses TRBV7-6 and TRBJ1-2, with no clear D. Sample: non-Treg CD4+ T cells sorted from blood. CDR3 amino acids: CASQSSGYTF. As DNA, the CDR3 is TGTGCCAGCCAAAGCAGTGGCTACACCTTC. Full variable domain (missing parts from reference TRBV7-6 and TRBJ1-2): GAGVSQSPRYKVTKRGQDVALRCDPISGHVSLYWYRQALGQGPEFLTYFNYEAQQDKSGLPNDRFSAERPEGSISTLTIQRTEQRDSAMYRCASQSSGYTFGSGTRLTVV.